This TCR beta chain was sequenced in a study of human T cells and chemical hapten exposure. About the study: Each patch test put 0.01% DPC on the upper back, and results were read at 6 days. The patient population, which was mostly female, had alopecia areata, totalis or universalis. Overall study findings and caveats: Relative to control repertoires, expanded TCRs gave rise to significantly more large CDR3 similarity clusters.

The sample holds many counts of this clonotype. No antigen is known for it. TCRdb itself ran the RACE reads through MiXCR, one entry per CDR3 protein. Of 150,000 to 200,000 distinct CDR3 sequences in the sample, around 22% were seen once. Time point reported: patch test 1, 2 weeks after DPC sensitization. The treatment: therapeutic diphenylcyclopropenone sensitization with weekly scalp DPC. Donation of samples came from alopecia patients who were 18 to 70 years old and suitable for DPC. V was pared by 3 bases and J by 0 bases, with 9 bases between. CDR3 size: 15 residues. Looked up from germline, CDR1 is MDHEN and CDR2 is SYDVKM.

The chain couples TRBV28 to TRBJ1-3, with D maybe TRBD1 (5 bases). This clonotype originated in a woman between 45 and 60 years old with alopecia areata. Some clones in this sample may be carry-over from other donors' samples. Sequencing was performed on whole blood, taken in connection with sensitization to the hapten diphenylcyclopropenone (DPC). CDR3 bases: TGTGCCAGCAGTTTCTCCAGGGACTCTGGAAACACCATATATTTT. It translates to CASSFSRDSGNTIYF.